The 17 T cell receptor beta chains below all came from one sample that was sequenced in a study of cytomegalovirus exposure and HLA in healthy donors. 13 Jbeta primers and 60 Vbeta primers were used for the PCR. The table came from immunoSEQ multiplex PCR; TCRdb's copy has only in-frame clones and leaves some out. The sample carries about 110,000 clones, 70% to 80% recorded once. The sample comprised PBMCs. These receptors all come from a woman between 40 and 55 years old in good health and CMV-seronegative.

Concerning this clone itself: Different DNA sequences within this sample yield the same CDR3. This chain connects TRBV7-2 to TRBJ1-2; 7 nucleotides align to TRBD1. J lost 8 bases, V lost 5 bases, and 8 bases had no gene match. CDR1 is SGHTA, CDR2 FQGNSA, per germline. The CDR3 contains 13 residues. DNA for the CDR3: TGTGCCAGCAGCGCTACAGGGGTTTTCGGCTACACCTTC. Its translation: CASSATGVFGYTF.

The genes are TRBV5-6 and TRBJ1-2, with 9 bases matching TRBD1. The germline V gene encodes CDR1 SGHDT and CDR2 YYEEEE. The CDR3 extends over 14 amino acids. The V segment lost 2 bases and the J segment 7 bases; nucleotides outside the gene matches: 6. The CDR3 reads CASSLRDREAGYTF. The CDR3, as DNA: TGTGCCAGCAGCTTAAGGGACAGGGAGGCTGGCTACACCTTC.

J is TRBJ1-4 and V is TRBV9; D is perhaps TRBD1 (6 bases). The CDR3 totals 16 residues. Germline V CDR1 and CDR2: SGDLS, YYNGEE. V was trimmed by 4 bases and J by 6 bases, leaving 19 bases between them. Here the CDR3 DNA reads TGTGCCAGCAGCCCCCGACAGGCTGAGGGGGATGAAAAACTGTTTTTT. It codes for CASSPRQAEGDEKLFF.

The genes are TRBV30 and TRBJ1-1, with D perhaps matching TRBD1 (5 bases). Germline V CDR1 and CDR2: GTSNPN, SVGIG (reference sequence). V was shortened by 3 bases and J by 0 bases, with 8 bases between the two germline ends. The CDR3 runs to 13 residues. The CDR3, as DNA: TGTGCCTGGAGGCAGGGTCTGAACACTGAAGCTTTCTTT. It encodes CAWRQGLNTEAFF.

CDR3 nucleotide sequence: TGCGCCAGCAGCCAAGCCCCAAGCCCATCCAACGATCAGCCCCAGCATTTT. Translated, it gives CASSQAPSPSNDQPQHF. The chain has TRBV4-1 and TRBJ1-5; D remains unclear. V lost 1 base and J lost 5, with 18 bases in between. Germline CDR1 reads MGHRA; CDR2 reads YSYEKL. The CDR3 runs 17 residues.

This clone was seen a few times. The J gene is TRBJ2-7, the V gene TRBV6-6; TRBD1 might be the D (6 bases). This CDR3 is built from 15 residues. V gave up 0 bases and J gave up 1 base, with 10 bases separating them. Germline V gene data show CDR1 as MNHNY and CDR2 as SVGAGI (reference sequence). The CDR3 sequence: CASSYSPGTSYEQYF. The CDR3 bases are TGTGCCAGCAGTTACTCGCCAGGGACATCCTACGAGCAGTACTTC.

This rearrangement joins TRBV28 to TRBJ1-1; possible D gene TRBD1, 5 bases. Germline V CDR1 and CDR2: MDHEN, SYDVKM. CDR3 length: 14 amino acids. Trimming cost V 3 bases and J 1 base, with 9 bases left between them. The CDR3 sequence is CASSLSQGNTEAFF. The CDR3 DNA follows: TGTGCCAGCAGTTTGTCTCAGGGGAACACTGAAGCTTTCTTT.

The sample holds one count of this clone. The J gene is TRBJ1-1, the V gene TRBV6-5, with D perhaps TRBD1 (6 bases). CDR1 is MNHEY, CDR2 SVGAGI, per germline. The CDR3 runs to 11 residues. Trimming pared 2 bases from V and 11 bases from J, leaving 9 bases between. The CDR3 DNA follows: TGTGCCAGCAGTTACAGGGGGATGGCTTTCTTT. This translates into CASSYRGMAFF.

The chain recombines TRBV30 with TRBJ2-7; TRBD1 matches at 9 bases. Trimming took 1 base from V and 2 from J; bases not matched to a gene: 6. The CDR3 has 15 residues. CDR1 is GTSNPN, CDR2 SVGIG, per germline (reference sequence). This CDR3 reads CAWSGRDRAPYEQYF. Written as DNA, the CDR3 is TGTGCCTGGAGTGGACGGGACAGGGCTCCCTACGAGCAGTACTTC.

V and J are TRBV5-1 and TRBJ2-3; D might be TRBD2 (5 bases). V was shortened by 4 bases and J by 0 bases, with 12 bases between the two germline ends. Germline CDR1 SGHRS, CDR2 YFSETQ. The CDR3 has 15 residues. The CDR3 here is CASSAASGSTDTQYF. The CDR3, as DNA: TGCGCCAGCAGCGCCGCGAGCGGTAGCACAGATACGCAGTATTTT.

This chain uses TRBV30 with TRBJ1-2; no firm D call. CDR1 and CDR2 from the germline V gene are GTSNPN and SVGIG (reference sequence). Trimming shortened V by 0 bases and J by 7 bases, and 12 bases separated the two germline ends. The CDR3 extends over 13 amino acids. CDR3 DNA sequence: TGTGCCTGGAGTGTAATTGTAGGGAGTGGCTACACCTTC. Translated, it gives CAWSVIVGSGYTF.

This clone was recorded a few times. The chain has TRBV2 and TRBJ2-1, with TRBD2 identical over 7 bases. Germline CDR1 SNHLY, CDR2 FYNNEI. The CDR3 totals 16 residues. V shed 2 bases, J shed 5 bases, and the junction held 9 bases outside the gene matches. Here the CDR3 reads CASSERGGRADNEQFF. Written as DNA, the CDR3 is TGTGCCAGCAGTGAACGTGGGGGGAGGGCCGACAATGAGCAGTTCTTC. The entire variable domain, with the rest obtained from reference TRBV2 and TRBJ2-1, is as follows: EPEVTQTPSHQVTQMGQEVILRCVPISNHLYFYWYRQILGQKVEFLVSFYNNEISEKSEIFDDQFSVERPDGSNFTLKIRSTKLEDSAMYFCASSERGGRADNEQFFGPGTRLTVL.

The chain joins TRBV5-5 to TRBJ2-3, with TRBD1 matching over 7 bases. CDR3 size: 15 residues. Losses at the gene ends were 4 bases for V and 4 bases for J; bases not matched to a gene: 9. Per the germline V gene, CDR1 is SGHKS and CDR2 is YYEKEE (reference sequence). CDR3 DNA: TGTGCCAGCAGCCTACTAGACAGGGTTGCAGATACGCAGTATTTT. It specifies CASSLLDRVADTQYF.

This chain connects TRBV28 to TRBJ1-6; 9 positions match TRBD1. Trimming removed 5 bases from V and 10 bases from J; junction bases left unmatched: 9. This CDR3 is built from 15 residues. CDR1 MDHEN and CDR2 SYDVKM come from the germline V gene. The CDR3 spells CASSPRDRAGSPLHF. CDR3 nucleotide sequence: TGTGCCAGCAGTCCACGGGACAGGGCAGGATCACCCCTCCACTTT.

The chain combines TRBV18 with TRBJ1-5, with D uncertain. The germline gives CDR1 KGHSH, CDR2 LQKENI. Deletions cut 6 bases from V and 8 bases from J, with 17 bases between. The CDR3 loop spans 14 amino acids. In nucleotides, the CDR3 is TGTGCCAGCTCCCACCTTAATGGGAGGGAGCCCCAGCATTTT. It encodes CASSHLNGREPQHF.

The CDR3 spells CASSGGTGRDQPQHF. The CDR3 bases are TGTGCCAGCAGTGGGGGGACAGGGCGGGATCAGCCCCAGCATTTT. V and J are TRBV2 and TRBJ1-5; 9 bases agree with TRBD1. This CDR3 comprises 15 residues. Germline V CDR1 and CDR2: SNHLY, FYNNEI. The V gene end was trimmed by 4 bases and the J gene end by 5 bases; junction bases not matched to a gene: 6. The variable domain in full, completed from reference TRBV2 and TRBJ1-5, reads EPEVTQTPSHQVTQMGQEVILRCVPISNHLYFYWYRQILGQKVEFLVSFYNNEISEKSEIFDDQFSVERPDGSNFTLKIRSTKLEDSAMYFCASSGGTGRDQPQHFGDGTRLSIL.

The V and J genes are TRBV5-1 and TRBJ2-5; tentative D call: TRBD1 (5 bases). The CDR3 extends over 14 amino acids. The V end was cut by 4 bases, the J end by 2 bases, with 12 bases between. From germline, CDR1 is SGHRS and CDR2 YFSETQ. CDR3 DNA: TGCGCCAGCAGCACGACCCGACAGCAAGAGACCCAGTACTTC. It specifies CASSTTRQQETQYF.